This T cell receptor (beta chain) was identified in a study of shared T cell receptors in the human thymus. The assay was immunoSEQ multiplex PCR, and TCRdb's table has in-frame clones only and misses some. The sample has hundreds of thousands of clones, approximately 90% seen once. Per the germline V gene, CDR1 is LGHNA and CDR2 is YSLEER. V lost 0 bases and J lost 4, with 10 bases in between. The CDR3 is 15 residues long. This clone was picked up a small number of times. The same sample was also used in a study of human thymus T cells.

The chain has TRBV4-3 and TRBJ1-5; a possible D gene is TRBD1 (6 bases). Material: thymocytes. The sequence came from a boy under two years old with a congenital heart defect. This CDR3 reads CASSQETGQNQPQHF. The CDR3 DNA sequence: TGCGCCAGCAGCCAAGAAACAGGGCAGAATCAGCCCCAGCATTTT.